These T cell receptor beta chains were read from a single sample in a study of shared clonotypes between healthy human individuals. Repertoires were generated with immunoSEQ multiplex PCR, while TCRdb's copy carries only in-frame clones and drops some. Here the sample spans about 2 million clones, around 96% being singletons. Input material: naive CD8+ T cells sorted from blood. These receptors came from a man between 18 and 35 years old in good health. CDR3s include the opening cysteine and the closing phenylalanine or tryptophan. D genes are given only for firm matches. Size tells how often a clone was seen (once, few, many) or the class of an expanded clone, and some rows leave it out.

cdr3_nt: TGTGCCAGCAAACCGGGGGACCCTGCATCACCCCTCCACTTT; cdr3_aa: CASKPGDPASPLHF; d_call: NA; j_call: TRBJ1-6; v_call: TRBV27; clone_size: NA
cdr3_nt: TGCGCCAGCAGCCAAAGGCAGGCCGGTGGCTACACCTTC; cdr3_aa: CASSQRQAGGYTF; d_call: NA; j_call: TRBJ1-2; v_call: TRBV4-1; clone_size: NA
cdr3_nt: TGTGCCAGCAGCTTGGTTAGCGGGTCGACAGATACGCAGTATTTT; cdr3_aa: CASSLVSGSTDTQYF; d_call: TRBD2; j_call: TRBJ2-3; v_call: TRBV5-6; clone_size: once
cdr3_nt: TGCGCCAGCAGCCACCATAGCGGGAGCTCCTACAATGAGCAGTTCTTC; cdr3_aa: CASSHHSGSSYNEQFF; d_call: TRBD2; j_call: TRBJ2-1; v_call: TRBV4-1; clone_size: NA
cdr3_nt: TGCGCCAGCGCACTAGACGTCAGCTCCTACAATGAGCAGTTCTTC; cdr3_aa: CASALDVSSYNEQFF; d_call: NA; j_call: TRBJ2-1; v_call: TRBV5-1; clone_size: NA
cdr3_nt: TGTGCCAGCAGCGTGACCCGAACAGGGACCTATGGCTACACCTTC; cdr3_aa: CASSVTRTGTYGYTF; d_call: NA; j_call: TRBJ1-2; v_call: TRBV9; clone_size: NA
cdr3_nt: TGTGCCAGCAGAGCCGGGACAGGGAACCTTCGGCATCAGCCCCAGCATTTT; cdr3_aa: CASRAGTGNLRHQPQHF; d_call: TRBD1; j_call: TRBJ1-5; v_call: TRBV5-6; clone_size: NA
cdr3_nt: TGCGCCAGCAGCTTAGGGGTAGTTCGAAACACTGAAGCTTTCTTT; cdr3_aa: CASSLGVVRNTEAFF; d_call: NA; j_call: TRBJ1-1; v_call: TRBV5-1; clone_size: NA
cdr3_nt: TGTGCCAGCCTCCCCGGGACAGAGACATACGAGCAGTACTTC; cdr3_aa: CASLPGTETYEQYF; d_call: TRBD1; j_call: TRBJ2-7; v_call: TRBV28; clone_size: NA
cdr3_nt: TGTGCCAGCGAGGATTACTACAATGAGCAGTTCTTC; cdr3_aa: CASEDYYNEQFF; d_call: NA; j_call: TRBJ2-1; v_call: TRBV11-2; clone_size: NA
cdr3_nt: TGTGCCAGCAGTTATTCGGGAGGGCGAGTAGAGACCCAGTACTTC; cdr3_aa: CASSYSGGRVETQYF; d_call: TRBD2; j_call: TRBJ2-5; v_call: TRBV6-5; clone_size: NA
cdr3_nt: TGTGCCAGCAGCACAACCGGGGAGCTGTTTTTT; cdr3_aa: CASSTTGELFF; d_call: NA; j_call: TRBJ2-2; v_call: TRBV28; clone_size: NA
cdr3_nt: TGTGCCAGCAGGGACATAGGACAAGAGACCCAGTACTTC; cdr3_aa: CASRDIGQETQYF; d_call: NA; j_call: TRBJ2-5; v_call: TRBV2; clone_size: NA
cdr3_nt: TGTGCCAGCAGCTTAGCGGCGCGGGAGGATCATGAGACCCAGTACTTC; cdr3_aa: CASSLAAREDHETQYF; d_call: TRBD2; j_call: TRBJ2-5; v_call: TRBV7-9; clone_size: NA
cdr3_nt: TGTGCCAGCAGCTACTCCGGGGGTGGGACCCAGTACTTC; cdr3_aa: CASSYSGGGTQYF; d_call: NA; j_call: TRBJ2-5; v_call: TRBV13; clone_size: NA
cdr3_nt: TGCGCCAGCAGCCAAGATGAAGCGGGGGGTAACACCGGGGAGCTGTTTTTT; cdr3_aa: CASSQDEAGGNTGELFF; d_call: TRBD2; j_call: TRBJ2-2; v_call: TRBV4-1; clone_size: NA
cdr3_nt: TGTGCCAGCAGCCTTTACCAGGACGAGCAGTACTTC; cdr3_aa: CASSLYQDEQYF; d_call: NA; j_call: TRBJ2-7; v_call: TRBV28; clone_size: once
cdr3_nt: TGTGCCAGCAGTCCCCTAGGGACTAGCGGGTATCTAACCTACAATGAGCAGTTCTTC; cdr3_aa: CASSPLGTSGYLTYNEQFF; d_call: TRBD2; j_call: TRBJ2-1; v_call: TRBV27; clone_size: NA
cdr3_nt: TGTGCCAGCAGTCTAACCGGGGAGAACACTGAAGCTTTCTTT; cdr3_aa: CASSLTGENTEAFF; d_call: NA; j_call: TRBJ1-1; v_call: TRBV6-1; clone_size: NA
cdr3_nt: TGTGCCAGCAGCTTATCGGTGTCTGGAAACACCATATATTTT; cdr3_aa: CASSLSVSGNTIYF; d_call: NA; j_call: TRBJ1-3; v_call: TRBV7-2; clone_size: NA
cdr3_nt: TGTGCCAGCAGTTTTAGGGGGACAGGGAACTACGAGCAGTACTTC; cdr3_aa: CASSFRGTGNYEQYF; d_call: TRBD1; j_call: TRBJ2-7; v_call: TRBV28; clone_size: NA
cdr3_nt: TGTGCCAGCAGCTTAGAACCTAGCGGCTACGAGCAGTACTTC; cdr3_aa: CASSLEPSGYEQYF; d_call: TRBD2; j_call: TRBJ2-7; v_call: TRBV11-2; clone_size: NA
cdr3_nt: TGTGCCAGCAGCTTAATCGGCGGGCCGTATAGCAATCAGCCCCAGCATTTT; cdr3_aa: CASSLIGGPYSNQPQHF; d_call: NA; j_call: TRBJ1-5; v_call: TRBV7-9; clone_size: NA
cdr3_nt: TGTGCCAGCAGTTTAGACGCCTACAATGAGCAGTTCTTC; cdr3_aa: CASSLDAYNEQFF; d_call: NA; j_call: TRBJ2-1; v_call: TRBV27; clone_size: NA
cdr3_nt: TGTGCCAGCAGTTTACAGGACCCCTCCTACGAGCAGTACTTC; cdr3_aa: CASSLQDPSYEQYF; d_call: NA; j_call: TRBJ2-7; v_call: TRBV27; clone_size: NA
cdr3_nt: TGTGCCAGCAGCCAAGGGACAGGATTCTATGGCTACACCTTC; cdr3_aa: CASSQGTGFYGYTF; d_call: TRBD1; j_call: TRBJ1-2; v_call: TRBV14; clone_size: NA
cdr3_nt: TGTGCCACCAGCAGAGAGGCGCCGTATGGTGAGTCCGGAGAGACCCAGTACTTC; cdr3_aa: CATSREAPYGESGETQYF; d_call: NA; j_call: TRBJ2-5; v_call: TRBV15; clone_size: NA
cdr3_nt: TGTGCCAGCGGCGCAGGGGGAGGATGGGAGCTGTTTTTT; cdr3_aa: CASGAGGGWELFF; d_call: NA; j_call: TRBJ2-2; v_call: TRBV6-1; clone_size: NA
cdr3_nt: TGTGCCAGCAGCTTAGTCGGCGATACGCAGTATTTT; cdr3_aa: CASSLVGDTQYF; d_call: NA; j_call: TRBJ2-3; v_call: TRBV7-9; clone_size: once
cdr3_nt: TGTGCCAGCAGCCCAACTGAAGGAAAACCCTACAATGAGCAGTTCTTC; cdr3_aa: CASSPTEGKPYNEQFF; d_call: NA; j_call: TRBJ2-1; v_call: TRBV7-8; clone_size: NA
cdr3_nt: TGTGCCACCAGCAGAGAGTGGGGGGCATTAAGTAGTGAGCAGTTCTTC; cdr3_aa: CATSREWGALSSEQFF; d_call: NA; j_call: TRBJ2-1; v_call: TRBV15; clone_size: NA
cdr3_nt: TGTGCCATCCCTGGGGCGGGCACCGGGGAGCTGTTTTTT; cdr3_aa: CAIPGAGTGELFF; d_call: NA; j_call: TRBJ2-2; v_call: TRBV10-3; clone_size: NA
cdr3_nt: TGTGCCTCGGGACTAGCGATTTCCGATACGCAGTATTTT; cdr3_aa: CASGLAISDTQYF; d_call: TRBD2; j_call: TRBJ2-3; v_call: TRBV30; clone_size: NA
cdr3_nt: TGTGCCAGCAGTTTATCGGTGGGGGCGGATACGCAGTATTTT; cdr3_aa: CASSLSVGADTQYF; d_call: NA; j_call: TRBJ2-3; v_call: TRBV27; clone_size: NA
cdr3_nt: TGTGCCAGCAGCTTACCCGAAGGGACAGGTACGACCTACGAGCAGTACTTC; cdr3_aa: CASSLPEGTGTTYEQYF; d_call: TRBD1; j_call: TRBJ2-7; v_call: TRBV7-8; clone_size: NA
cdr3_nt: TGTGCCAGCAGCCGACTAGCGGGAGGGCCATTTAGTGAGCAGTTCTTC; cdr3_aa: CASSRLAGGPFSEQFF; d_call: TRBD2; j_call: TRBJ2-1; v_call: TRBV7-9; clone_size: NA
cdr3_nt: TGTGCCAGCGAGGACAGGCGCACGCTTGAGCAGTACTTC; cdr3_aa: CASEDRRTLEQYF; d_call: NA; j_call: TRBJ2-7; v_call: TRBV21-1; clone_size: NA
cdr3_nt: TGTGCCAGCAGCTTAGGGGGCGGAGAGACCCAGTACTTC; cdr3_aa: CASSLGGGETQYF; d_call: TRBD1; j_call: TRBJ2-5; v_call: TRBV5-6; clone_size: NA
cdr3_nt: TGTGCCAGCAGGACTGAGTCCTACGAGCAGTACTTC; cdr3_aa: CASRTESYEQYF; d_call: NA; j_call: TRBJ2-7; v_call: TRBV11-2; clone_size: NA
cdr3_nt: TGTGCCAGCAGTTTAAGGCCGGGCGAGCAGTACTTC; cdr3_aa: CASSLRPGEQYF; d_call: NA; j_call: TRBJ2-7; v_call: TRBV27; clone_size: NA
cdr3_nt: TGCGCCAGCAGTGCAGGAATCTCTTACGAGCAGTACTTC; cdr3_aa: CASSAGISYEQYF; d_call: NA; j_call: TRBJ2-7; v_call: TRBV10-1; clone_size: NA
cdr3_nt: TGTGCCAGCAGCTTAGACGGAACCTCTGGAAACACCATATATTTT; cdr3_aa: CASSLDGTSGNTIYF; d_call: NA; j_call: TRBJ1-3; v_call: TRBV7-9; clone_size: NA
cdr3_nt: TGTGCCAGCACGGGCAGCGACTCTGGGGCCAACGTCCTGACTTTC; cdr3_aa: CASTGSDSGANVLTF; d_call: NA; j_call: TRBJ2-6; v_call: TRBV2; clone_size: NA
cdr3_nt: TGTGCCAGCAGCTCCCGACAGGGCACCTCCTACGAGCAGTACTTC; cdr3_aa: CASSSRQGTSYEQYF; d_call: TRBD1; j_call: TRBJ2-7; v_call: TRBV7-9; clone_size: NA
cdr3_nt: TGTGCCAGCAGTCCCTCGGCCTGGGGCTCGGCCCTCGAATACGAGCAGTACTTC; cdr3_aa: CASSPSAWGSALEYEQYF; d_call: NA; j_call: TRBJ2-7; v_call: TRBV27; clone_size: NA
cdr3_nt: TGCAGCGTACCCAAGGGGGCCGAGCAGTACTTC; cdr3_aa: CSVPKGAEQYF; d_call: TRBD1; j_call: TRBJ2-7; v_call: TRBV29-1; clone_size: NA
cdr3_nt: TGCGCCAGCAGTCCTATTCGGTGGGAGGCGAACACTGAAGCTTTCTTT; cdr3_aa: CASSPIRWEANTEAFF; d_call: NA; j_call: TRBJ1-1; v_call: TRBV10-2; clone_size: NA
cdr3_nt: TGTGCCAGCAGCATGGGACAGTACTCCTACGAGCAGTACTTC; cdr3_aa: CASSMGQYSYEQYF; d_call: TRBD1; j_call: TRBJ2-7; v_call: TRBV13; clone_size: NA
cdr3_nt: TGTGCCAGCAGTTCGGGGAGGGAAGGGATAGATACGCAGTATTTT; cdr3_aa: CASSSGREGIDTQYF; d_call: TRBD2; j_call: TRBJ2-3; v_call: TRBV28; clone_size: NA